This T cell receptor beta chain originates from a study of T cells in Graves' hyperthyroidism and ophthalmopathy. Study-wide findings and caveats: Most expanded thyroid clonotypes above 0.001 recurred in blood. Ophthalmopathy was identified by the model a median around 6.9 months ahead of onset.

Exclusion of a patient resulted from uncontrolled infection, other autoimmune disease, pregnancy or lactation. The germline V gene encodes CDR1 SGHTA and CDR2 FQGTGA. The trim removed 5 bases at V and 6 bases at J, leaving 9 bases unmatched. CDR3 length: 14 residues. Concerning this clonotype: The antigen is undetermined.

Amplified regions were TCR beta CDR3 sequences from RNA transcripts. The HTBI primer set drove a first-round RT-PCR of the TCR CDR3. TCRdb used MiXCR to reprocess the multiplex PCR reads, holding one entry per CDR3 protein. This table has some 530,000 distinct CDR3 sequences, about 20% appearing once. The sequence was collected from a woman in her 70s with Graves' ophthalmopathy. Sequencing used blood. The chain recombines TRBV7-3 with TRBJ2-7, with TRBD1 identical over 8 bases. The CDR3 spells CASSPNPGGVEQYF. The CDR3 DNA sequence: TGTGCCAGCAGCCCAAACCCAGGGGGCGTCGAGCAGTACTTC.